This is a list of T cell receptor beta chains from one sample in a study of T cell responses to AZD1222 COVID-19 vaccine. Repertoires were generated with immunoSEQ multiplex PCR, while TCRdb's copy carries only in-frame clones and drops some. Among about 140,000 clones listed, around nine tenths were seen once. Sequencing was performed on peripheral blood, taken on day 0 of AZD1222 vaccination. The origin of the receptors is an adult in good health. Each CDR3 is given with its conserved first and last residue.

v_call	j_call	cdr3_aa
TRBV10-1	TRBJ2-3	CASSGQVNSTDTQYF
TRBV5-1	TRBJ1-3	CASRIDRGNTIYF
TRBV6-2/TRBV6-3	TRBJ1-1	CASSYLFNTEAFF
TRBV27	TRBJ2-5	CASSWGSGGLQETQYF
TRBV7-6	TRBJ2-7	CASSLVPGESEQYF
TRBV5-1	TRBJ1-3	CASSSEGQGSFSGNTIYF
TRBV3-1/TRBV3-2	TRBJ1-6	CASSQEQGAIYNSPLHF
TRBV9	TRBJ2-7	CASSVEPGQAAYEQYF
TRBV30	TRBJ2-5	CAWSGGEWETQYF
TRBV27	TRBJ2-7	CASSLSGGLSEQYF
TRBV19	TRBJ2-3	CASSALEWRGLDTQYF
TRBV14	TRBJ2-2	CASSQPRGLGGELFF
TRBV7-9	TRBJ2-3	CASSLARGAVTDTQYF
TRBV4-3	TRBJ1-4	CASSQDVGRAPNEKLFF
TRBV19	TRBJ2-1	CASSAIVGGEYDEQFF
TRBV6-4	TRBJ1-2	CASRADRSGGYTF
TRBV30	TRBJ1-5	CAWSAYRGGGNQPQHF
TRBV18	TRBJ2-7	CASSSGTGESYEQYF
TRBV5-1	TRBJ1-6	CASSPGFNSPLHF
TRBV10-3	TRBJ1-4	CAISEGGREKLFF
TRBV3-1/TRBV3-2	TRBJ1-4	CASSQVTGAGEKLFF
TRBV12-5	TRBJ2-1	CASGRTSGSNEQFF
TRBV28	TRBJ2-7	CASSFGWREAGYEQYF
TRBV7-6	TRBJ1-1	CASSLAGQGNTEAFF
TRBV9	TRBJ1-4	CASSPGNEKLFF
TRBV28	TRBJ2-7	CASSLPTGGIYEQYF
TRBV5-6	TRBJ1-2	CASSLGGVGHGYTF
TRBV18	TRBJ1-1	CASSHGQGLDWGMDEAFF
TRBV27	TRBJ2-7	CASSWQGPAYEQYF
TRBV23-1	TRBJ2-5	CASSPRTLAGDGETQYF
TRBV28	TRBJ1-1	CASSFRVSNTEAFF
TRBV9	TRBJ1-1	CASSPTGGQNTEAFF
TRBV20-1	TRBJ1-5	CSASRQISYSNQPQHF
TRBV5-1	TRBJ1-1	CASSFSPGSLREAFF
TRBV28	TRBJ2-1	CASSPRDRILEQFF
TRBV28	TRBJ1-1	CASSPGGYTEAFF
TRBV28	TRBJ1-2	CASSLGGPGAYGYTF
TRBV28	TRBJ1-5	CASSLASSHQPQHF
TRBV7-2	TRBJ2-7	CASSALLGGGYEQYF
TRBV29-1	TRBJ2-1	CSVDTVNEQFF
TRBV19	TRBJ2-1	CASTPWLGDNEQFF
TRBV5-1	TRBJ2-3	CASSLPLAESTDTQYF
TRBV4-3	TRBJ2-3	CASSQDIVPLSTDTQYF